The clone carrying this TCR beta chain appeared once. Its antigen is not known. This clone may be a read error of a much larger clone one base away. Amplified TCR beta CDR3 regions derived from RNA transcripts. The HTBI primer set was used in a first-round RT-PCR of the TCR CDR3. TCRdb re-derived calls from the multiplex PCR reads in MiXCR, one entry per CDR3 protein. The data show under 550,000 distinct CDR3 sequences, about 20% seen once. The record originates from a study of T cells in Graves' hyperthyroidism and ophthalmopathy. From germline, CDR1 is DFQATT and CDR2 SNEGSKA (reference sequence). There are 16 residues in the CDR3. Findings and limits, study-wide: Blood samples included most of the expanded thyroid clonotypes exceeding 0.001. Ophthalmopathy, as predicted by the model, came a median approximately 5.9 months after the prediction.

The diagnoses drew upon clinical symptoms, serum thyroxine and TRAb, thyroid ultrasound and orbital computed tomography. Fresh peripheral blood, 8 to 10 ml, was the source of the PBMCs. This rearrangement joins TRBV20-1 to TRBJ2-3; 7 positions match TRBD1. The clonotype comes from a man aged 40-49 years with Graves' ophthalmopathy. Sequenced input: blood. The CDR3 here is CSASALGGPSTDAQYF. The CDR3, as DNA: TGCAGTGCTAGCGCCCTAGGGGGCCCTAGCACAGATGCGCAGTATTTT.